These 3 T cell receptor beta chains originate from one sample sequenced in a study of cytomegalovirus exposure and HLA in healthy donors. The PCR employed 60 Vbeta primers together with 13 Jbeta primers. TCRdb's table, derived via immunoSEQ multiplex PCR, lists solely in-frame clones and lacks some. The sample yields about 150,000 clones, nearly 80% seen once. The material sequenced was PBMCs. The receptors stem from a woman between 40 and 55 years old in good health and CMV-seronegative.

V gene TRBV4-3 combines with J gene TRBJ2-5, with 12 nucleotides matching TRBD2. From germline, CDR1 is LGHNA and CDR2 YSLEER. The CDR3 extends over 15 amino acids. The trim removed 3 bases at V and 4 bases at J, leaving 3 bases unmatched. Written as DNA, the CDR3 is TGCGCCAGCAGCCATTCTAGCGGGAGGGGAGAGACCCAGTACTTC. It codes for CASSHSSGRGETQYF.

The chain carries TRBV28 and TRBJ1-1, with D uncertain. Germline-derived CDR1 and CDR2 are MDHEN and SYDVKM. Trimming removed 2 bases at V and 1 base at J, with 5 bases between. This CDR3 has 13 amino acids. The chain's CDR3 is CASSLAGNTEAFF. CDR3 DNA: TGTGCCAGCAGTTTAGCAGGGAACACTGAAGCTTTCTTT.

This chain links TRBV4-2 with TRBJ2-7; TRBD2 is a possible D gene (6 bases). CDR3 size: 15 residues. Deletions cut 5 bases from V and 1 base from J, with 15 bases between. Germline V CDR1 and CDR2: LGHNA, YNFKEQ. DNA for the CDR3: TGTGCCAGCAGCGTCTCGGTGGGGGGTTCCTACGAGCAGTACTTC. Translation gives CASSVSVGGSYEQYF.